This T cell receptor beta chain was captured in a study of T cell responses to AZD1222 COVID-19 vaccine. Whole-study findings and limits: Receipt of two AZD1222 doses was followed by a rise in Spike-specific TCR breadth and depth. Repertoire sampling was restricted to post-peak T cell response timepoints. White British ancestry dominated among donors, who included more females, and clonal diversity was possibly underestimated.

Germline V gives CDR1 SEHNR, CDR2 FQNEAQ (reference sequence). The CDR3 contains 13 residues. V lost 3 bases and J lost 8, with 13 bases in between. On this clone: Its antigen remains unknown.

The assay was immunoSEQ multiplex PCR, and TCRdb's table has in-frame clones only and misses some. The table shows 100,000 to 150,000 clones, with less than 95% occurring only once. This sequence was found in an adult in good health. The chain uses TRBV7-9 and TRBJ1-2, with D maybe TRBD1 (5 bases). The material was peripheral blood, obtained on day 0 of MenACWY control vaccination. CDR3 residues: CASSLVQGPGYTF. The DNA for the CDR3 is TGTGCCAGCAGCTTGGTTCAGGGTCCGGGCTACACCTTC.